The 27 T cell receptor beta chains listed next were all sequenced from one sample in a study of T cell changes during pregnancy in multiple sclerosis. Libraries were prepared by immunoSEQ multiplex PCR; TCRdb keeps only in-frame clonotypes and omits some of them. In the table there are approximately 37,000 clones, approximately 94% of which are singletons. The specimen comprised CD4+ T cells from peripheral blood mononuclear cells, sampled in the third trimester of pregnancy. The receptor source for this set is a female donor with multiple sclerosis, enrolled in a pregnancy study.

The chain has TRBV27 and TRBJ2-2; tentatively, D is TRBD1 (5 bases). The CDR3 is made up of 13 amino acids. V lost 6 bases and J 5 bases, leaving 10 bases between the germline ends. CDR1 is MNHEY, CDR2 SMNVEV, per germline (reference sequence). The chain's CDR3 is CASSPRGTGELFF. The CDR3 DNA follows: TGTGCCAGCAGCCCTAGGGGTACCGGGGAGCTGTTTTTT.

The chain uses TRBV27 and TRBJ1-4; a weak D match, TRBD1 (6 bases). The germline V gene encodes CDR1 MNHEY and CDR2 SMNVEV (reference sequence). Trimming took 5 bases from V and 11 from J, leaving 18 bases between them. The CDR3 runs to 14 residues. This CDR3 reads CASSPNRAGGKLFF. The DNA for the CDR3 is TGTGCCAGCAGTCCAAACAGGGCCGGGGGGAAACTGTTTTTT.

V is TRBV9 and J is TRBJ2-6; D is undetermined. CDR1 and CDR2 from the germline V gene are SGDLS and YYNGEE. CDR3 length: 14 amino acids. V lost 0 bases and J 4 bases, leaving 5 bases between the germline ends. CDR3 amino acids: CASSVAGGANVLTF. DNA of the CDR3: TGTGCCAGCAGCGTAGCAGGCGGGGCCAACGTCCTGACTTTC. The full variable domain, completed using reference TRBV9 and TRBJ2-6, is DSGVTQTPKHLITATGQRVTLRCSPRSGDLSVYWYQQSLDQGLQFLIQYYNGEERAKGNILERFSAQQFPDLHSELNLSSLELGDSALYFCASSVAGGANVLTFGAGSRLTVL.

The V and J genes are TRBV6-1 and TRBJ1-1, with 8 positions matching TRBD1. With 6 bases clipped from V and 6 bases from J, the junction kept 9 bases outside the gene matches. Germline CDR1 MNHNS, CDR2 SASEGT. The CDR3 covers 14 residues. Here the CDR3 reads CASRSTDRGAEAFF. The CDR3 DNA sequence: TGTGCCAGCAGGTCGACAGACAGGGGCGCTGAAGCTTTCTTT.

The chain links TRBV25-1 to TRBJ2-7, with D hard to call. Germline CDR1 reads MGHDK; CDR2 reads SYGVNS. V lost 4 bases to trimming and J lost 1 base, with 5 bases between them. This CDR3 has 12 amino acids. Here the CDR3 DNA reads TGTGCCAGCAGTGTCACATCCTACGAGCAGTACTTC. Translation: CASSVTSYEQYF.

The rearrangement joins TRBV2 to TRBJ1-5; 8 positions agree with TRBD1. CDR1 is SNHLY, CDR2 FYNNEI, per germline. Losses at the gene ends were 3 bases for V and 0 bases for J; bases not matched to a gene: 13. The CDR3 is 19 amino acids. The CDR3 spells CASSEPDRVFLRSNQPQHF. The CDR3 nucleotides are TGTGCCAGCAGTGAGCCGGACAGGGTATTTTTACGTAGCAATCAGCCCCAGCATTTT. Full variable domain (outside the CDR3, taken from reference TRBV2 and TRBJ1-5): EPEVTQTPSHQVTQMGQEVILRCVPISNHLYFYWYRQILGQKVEFLVSFYNNEISEKSEIFDDQFSVERPDGSNFTLKIRSTKLEDSAMYFCASSEPDRVFLRSNQPQHFGDGTRLSIL.

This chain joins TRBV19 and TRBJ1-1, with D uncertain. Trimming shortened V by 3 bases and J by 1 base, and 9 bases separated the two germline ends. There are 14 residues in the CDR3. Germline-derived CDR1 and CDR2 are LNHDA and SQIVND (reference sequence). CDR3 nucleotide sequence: TGTGCCAGTAGTATTTCCAGGTCGAACACTGAAGCTTTCTTT. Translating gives CASSISRSNTEAFF.

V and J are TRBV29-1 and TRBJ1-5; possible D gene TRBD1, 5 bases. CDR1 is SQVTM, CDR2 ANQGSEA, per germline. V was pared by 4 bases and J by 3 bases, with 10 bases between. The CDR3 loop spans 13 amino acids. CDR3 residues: CSVATGVNQPQHF. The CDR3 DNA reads TGCAGCGTTGCTACAGGAGTCAATCAGCCCCAGCATTTT.

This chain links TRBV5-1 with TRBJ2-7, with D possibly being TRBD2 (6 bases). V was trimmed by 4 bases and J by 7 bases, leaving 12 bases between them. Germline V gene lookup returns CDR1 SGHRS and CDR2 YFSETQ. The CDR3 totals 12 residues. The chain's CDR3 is CASSLPGAEQYF. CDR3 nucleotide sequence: TGCGCCAGCAGCCTGCCGGGAGCGGAGCAGTACTTC.

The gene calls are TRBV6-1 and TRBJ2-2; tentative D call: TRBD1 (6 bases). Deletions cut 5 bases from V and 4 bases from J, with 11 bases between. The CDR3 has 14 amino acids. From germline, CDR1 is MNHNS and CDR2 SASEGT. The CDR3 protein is CASSLTGSTGELFF. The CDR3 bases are TGTGCCAGCAGTCTAACAGGGAGCACCGGGGAGCTGTTTTTT.

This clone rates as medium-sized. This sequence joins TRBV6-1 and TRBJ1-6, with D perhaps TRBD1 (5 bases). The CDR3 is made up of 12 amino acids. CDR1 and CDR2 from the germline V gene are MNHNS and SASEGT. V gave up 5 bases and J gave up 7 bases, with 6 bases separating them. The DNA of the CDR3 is TGTGCCAGCAGTCAGGGCAATTCACCCCTCCACTTT. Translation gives CASSQGNSPLHF.

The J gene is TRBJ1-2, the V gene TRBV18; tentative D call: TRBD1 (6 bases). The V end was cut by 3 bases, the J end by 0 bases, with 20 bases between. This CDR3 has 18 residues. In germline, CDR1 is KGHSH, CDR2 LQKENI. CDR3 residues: CASSPLHAEQGSNYGYTF. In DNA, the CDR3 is TGTGCCAGCTCACCCCTCCATGCAGAACAGGGATCTAACTATGGCTACACCTTC. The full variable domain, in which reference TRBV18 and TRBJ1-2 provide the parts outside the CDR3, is NAGVMQNPRHLVRRRGQEARLRCSPMKGHSHVYWYRQLPEEGLKFMVYLQKENIIDESGMPKERFSAEFPKEGPSILRIQQVVRGDSAAYFCASSPLHAEQGSNYGYTFGSGTRLTVV.

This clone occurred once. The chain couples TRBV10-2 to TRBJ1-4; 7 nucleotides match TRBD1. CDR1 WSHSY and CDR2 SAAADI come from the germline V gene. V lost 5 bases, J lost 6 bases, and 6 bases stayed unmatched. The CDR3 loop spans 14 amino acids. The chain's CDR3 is CASSRQGKYEKLFF. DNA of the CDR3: TGCGCCAGCAGTAGACAGGGAAAATATGAAAAACTGTTTTTT.

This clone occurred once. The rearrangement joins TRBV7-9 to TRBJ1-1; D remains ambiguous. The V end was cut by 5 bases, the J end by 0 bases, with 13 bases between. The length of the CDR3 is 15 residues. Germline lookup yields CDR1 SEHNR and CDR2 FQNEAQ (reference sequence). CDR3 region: CASSPVGLLNTEAFF. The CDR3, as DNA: TGTGCCAGCAGCCCAGTCGGGTTACTGAACACTGAAGCTTTCTTT.

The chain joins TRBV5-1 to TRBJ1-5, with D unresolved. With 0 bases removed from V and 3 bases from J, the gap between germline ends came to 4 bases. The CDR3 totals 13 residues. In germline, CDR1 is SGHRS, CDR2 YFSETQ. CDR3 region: CASSLAFNQPQHF. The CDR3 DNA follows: TGCGCCAGCAGCTTGGCCTTCAATCAGCCCCAGCATTTT. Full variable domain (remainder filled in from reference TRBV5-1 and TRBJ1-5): KAGVTQTPRYLIKTRGQQVTLSCSPISGHRSVSWYQQTPGQGLQFLFEYFSETQRNKGNFPGRFSGRQFSNSRSEMNVSTLELGDSALYLCASSLAFNQPQHFGDGTRLSIL.

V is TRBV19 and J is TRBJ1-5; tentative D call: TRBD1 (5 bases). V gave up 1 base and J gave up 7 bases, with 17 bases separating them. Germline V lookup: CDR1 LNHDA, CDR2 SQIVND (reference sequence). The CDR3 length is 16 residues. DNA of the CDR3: TGTGCCAGTAGTATAGTAATCCCAGGGCTCGGGCAGCCCCAGCATTTT. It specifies CASSIVIPGLGQPQHF.

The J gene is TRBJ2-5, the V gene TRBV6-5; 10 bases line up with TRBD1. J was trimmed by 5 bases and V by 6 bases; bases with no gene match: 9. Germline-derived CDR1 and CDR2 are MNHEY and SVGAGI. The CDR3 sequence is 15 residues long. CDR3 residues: CASRTAGTGVETQYF. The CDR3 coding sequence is TGTGCCAGCAGGACGGCCGGGACAGGGGTTGAGACCCAGTACTTC.

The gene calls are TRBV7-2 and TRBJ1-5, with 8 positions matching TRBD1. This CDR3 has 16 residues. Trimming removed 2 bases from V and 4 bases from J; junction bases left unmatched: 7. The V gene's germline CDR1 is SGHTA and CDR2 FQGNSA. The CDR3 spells CASSLIGRGRNQPQHF. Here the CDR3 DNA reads TGTGCCAGCAGCTTAATTGGCAGGGGGCGAAATCAGCCCCAGCATTTT.

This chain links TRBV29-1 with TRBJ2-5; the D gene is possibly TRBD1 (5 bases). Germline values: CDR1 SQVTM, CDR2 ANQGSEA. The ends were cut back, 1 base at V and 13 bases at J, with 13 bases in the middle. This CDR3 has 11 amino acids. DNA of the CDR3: TGCAGCGTTGAAGGGGGCCCTCTGGTGTACTTC. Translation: CSVEGGPLVYF.

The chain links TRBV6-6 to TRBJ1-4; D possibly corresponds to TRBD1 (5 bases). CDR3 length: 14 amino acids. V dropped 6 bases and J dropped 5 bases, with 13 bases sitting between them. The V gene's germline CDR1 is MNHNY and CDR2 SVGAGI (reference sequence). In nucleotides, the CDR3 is TGTGCCAGCAGCCCGGGACTGAGGAATGAAAAACTGTTTTTT. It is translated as CASSPGLRNEKLFF.

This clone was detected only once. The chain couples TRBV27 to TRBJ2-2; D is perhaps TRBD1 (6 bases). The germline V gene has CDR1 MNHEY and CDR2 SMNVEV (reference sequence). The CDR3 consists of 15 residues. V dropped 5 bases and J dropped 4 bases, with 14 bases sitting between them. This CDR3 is CASSPGTRLTGELFF. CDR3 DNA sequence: TGTGCCAGCAGTCCCGGGACAAGACTCACCGGGGAGCTGTTTTTT.

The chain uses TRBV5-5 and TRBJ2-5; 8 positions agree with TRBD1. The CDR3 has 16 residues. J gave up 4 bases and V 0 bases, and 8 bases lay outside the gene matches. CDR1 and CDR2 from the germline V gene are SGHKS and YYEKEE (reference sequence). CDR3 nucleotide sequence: TGTGCCAGCAGCTTGGGGTACAGGGGGTTTTTAGAGACCCAGTACTTC. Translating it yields CASSLGYRGFLETQYF.

CDR3: CASSLTSGTAQVETQYF. DNA for the CDR3: TGTGCCAGCAGCTTAACCTCCGGGACAGCACAAGTAGAGACCCAGTACTTC. The chain recombines TRBV7-3 with TRBJ2-5, with 7 bases identical to TRBD1. The V gene end was trimmed by 0 bases and the J gene end by 4 bases; junction bases not matched to a gene: 11. This CDR3 comprises 17 residues. Germline-derived CDR1 and CDR2 are SGHTA and FQGTGA.

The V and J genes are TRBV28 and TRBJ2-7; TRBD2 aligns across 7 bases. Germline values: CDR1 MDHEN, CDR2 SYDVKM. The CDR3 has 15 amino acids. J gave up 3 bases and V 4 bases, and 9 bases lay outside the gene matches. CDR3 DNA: TGTGCCAGCAGTTGGGTGGGGGAGGGGAACTACGAGCAGTACTTC. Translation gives CASSWVGEGNYEQYF.

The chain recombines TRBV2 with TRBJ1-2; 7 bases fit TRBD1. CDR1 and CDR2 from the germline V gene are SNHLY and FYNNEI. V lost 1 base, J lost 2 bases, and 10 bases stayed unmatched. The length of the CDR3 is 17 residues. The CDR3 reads CASSEVGGQSLNYGYTF. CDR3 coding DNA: TGTGCCAGCAGTGAAGTCGGGGGACAGTCTCTCAACTATGGCTACACCTTC.

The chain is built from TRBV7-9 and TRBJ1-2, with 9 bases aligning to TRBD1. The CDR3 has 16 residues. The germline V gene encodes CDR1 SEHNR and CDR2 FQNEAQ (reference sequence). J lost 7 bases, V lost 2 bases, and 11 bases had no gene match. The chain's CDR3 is CASSLTQQGAQSGYTF. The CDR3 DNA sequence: TGTGCCAGCAGCTTAACCCAACAGGGGGCGCAGAGTGGCTACACCTTC. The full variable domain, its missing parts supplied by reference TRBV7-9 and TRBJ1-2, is DTGVSQNPRHKITKRGQNVTFRCDPISEHNRLYWYRQTLGQGPEFLTYFQNEAQLEKSRLLSDRFSAERPKGSFSTLEIQRTEQGDSAMYLCASSLTQQGAQSGYTFGSGTRLTVV.

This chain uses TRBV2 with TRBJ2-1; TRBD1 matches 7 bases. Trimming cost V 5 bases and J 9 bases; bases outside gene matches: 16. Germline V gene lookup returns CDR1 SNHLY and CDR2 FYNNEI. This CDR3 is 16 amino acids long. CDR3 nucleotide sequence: TGTGCCAGCAGTCCTGCTAGGACAGGACGGCCGAGTGAGCAGTTCTTC. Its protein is CASSPARTGRPSEQFF.